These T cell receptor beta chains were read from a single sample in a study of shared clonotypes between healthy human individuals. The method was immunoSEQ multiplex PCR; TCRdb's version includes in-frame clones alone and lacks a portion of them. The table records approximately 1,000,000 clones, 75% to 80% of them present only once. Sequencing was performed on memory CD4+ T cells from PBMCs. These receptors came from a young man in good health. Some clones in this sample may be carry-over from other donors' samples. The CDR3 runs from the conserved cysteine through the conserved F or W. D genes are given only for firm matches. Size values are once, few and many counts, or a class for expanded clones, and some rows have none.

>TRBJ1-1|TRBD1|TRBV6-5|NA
TGTGCCAGCAGTTACAGGGGGCGGGTCACTGAAGCTTTCTTT
CASSYRGRVTEAFF
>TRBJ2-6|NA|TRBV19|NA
TGTGCCAGTGGGGGGAACTCTGGGGCCAACGTCCTGACTTTC
CASGGNSGANVLTF
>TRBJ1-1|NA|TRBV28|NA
TGTGCCAGTTCTTCTATGGGGAGGGGTAACACTGAAGCTTTCTTT
CASSSMGRGNTEAFF
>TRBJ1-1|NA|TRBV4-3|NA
TGCGCCAGCAGCCAAGATGCGAGGGTGGGGGCTTTCTTT
CASSQDARVGAFF
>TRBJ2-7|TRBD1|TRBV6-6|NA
TGTGCCAGCAGGGGGACAGGTTACGAGCAGTACTTC
CASRGTGYEQYF
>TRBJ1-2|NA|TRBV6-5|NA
TGTGCCAGCAGTATTCTCGGCAGGGGCTATGGCTACACCTTC
CASSILGRGYGYTF
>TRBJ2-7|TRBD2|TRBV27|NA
TGTGCCAGCAGTCCAGGGAGAGACACGTCCGGGGGGGAGCAGTACTTC
CASSPGRDTSGGEQYF
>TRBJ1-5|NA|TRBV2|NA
TGTGCCAGCAGTTTGGCAGCCCATAGCAATCAGCCCCAGCATTTT
CASSLAAHSNQPQHF
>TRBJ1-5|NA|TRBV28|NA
TGTGCCAGCAGTAGGGGCGCACTCAATCAGCCCCAGCATTTT
CASSRGALNQPQHF
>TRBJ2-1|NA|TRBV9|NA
TGTGCCAGCAGCACTGGGACCCTTCAGGGCAATGAGCAGTTCTTC
CASSTGTLQGNEQFF
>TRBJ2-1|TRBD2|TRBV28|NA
TGTGCCAGCAGGCTGCGAACCTCTAGCGGCCCATCCTACAATGAGCAGTTCTTC
CASRLRTSSGPSYNEQFF
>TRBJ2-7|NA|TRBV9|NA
TGTGCCAGCAGCGTAGCCGGGACGGCTTTCTACGAGCAGTACTTC
CASSVAGTAFYEQYF
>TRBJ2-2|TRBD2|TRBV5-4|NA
TGTGCCACCTTCCGGGGGGGAGGGCCTGGGAAGACCGGGGAGCTGTTTTTT
CATFRGGGPGKTGELFF
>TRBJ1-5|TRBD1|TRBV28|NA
TGTGCCAGCAGTCCGCGACAGGGGGCAACCAGCAATCAGCCCCAGCATTTT
CASSPRQGATSNQPQHF
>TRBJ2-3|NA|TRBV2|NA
TGTGCCGGAGGGACAGCTTACACAGATACGCAGTATTTT
CAGGTAYTDTQYF
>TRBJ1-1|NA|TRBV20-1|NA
TGCAGTGCCCTCTGGCGGGGGGATGCTTTCTTT
CSALWRGDAFF
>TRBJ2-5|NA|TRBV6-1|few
TGTGCCAGCAGTCGGTGGGGTTTGGAGACCCAGTACTTC
CASSRWGLETQYF
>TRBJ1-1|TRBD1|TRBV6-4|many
TGTGCCAGCAGTCTCTTCAGGGGGTGGCCTGAAGCTTTCTTT
CASSLFRGWPEAFF
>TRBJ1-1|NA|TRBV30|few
TGTGCCTGGAGTGGGATACCCGGGGAAGCTTTCTTT
CAWSGIPGEAFF
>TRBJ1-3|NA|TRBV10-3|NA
TGTGCCATCAGTGAGGTTTCCTCTGGAAACACCATATATTTT
CAISEVSSGNTIYF
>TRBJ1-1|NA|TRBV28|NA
TGTGCCAGCAGTTTACGGGTTATGGAGTTGAGCACTGAAGCTTTCTTT
CASSLRVMELSTEAFF
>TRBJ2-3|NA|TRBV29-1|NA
TGCAGCGTTGAATTGGCCAGGGGAGGGCCAGATACGCAGTATTTT
CSVELARGGPDTQYF
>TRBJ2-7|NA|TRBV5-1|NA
TGCGCCAGCAGCTTGGTGCCCGCTCGAAGCTACGAGCAGTACTTC
CASSLVPARSYEQYF
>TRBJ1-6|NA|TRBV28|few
TGTGCCAGCAATACCCTGGACACCGCCCTCCACTTT
CASNTLDTALHF
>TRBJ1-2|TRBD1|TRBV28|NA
TGTGCCAGCAGTACTTATGGGACAGGGATCTATGGCTACACCTTC
CASSTYGTGIYGYTF
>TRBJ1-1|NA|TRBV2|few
TGTGCCAGCTCATTGACAGCCTTGAACACTGAAGCTTTCTTT
CASSLTALNTEAFF
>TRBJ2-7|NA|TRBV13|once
TGTGCCAGCAGCTTAGATTTAGGGGGCGCGGGGGAGCAGTACTTC
CASSLDLGGAGEQYF
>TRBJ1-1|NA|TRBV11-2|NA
TGTGCCAGCAGCTTAGATCGGGGGAGAGCTTTCTTT
CASSLDRGRAFF
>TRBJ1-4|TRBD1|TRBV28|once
TGTGCCAGCAGTCCGACCGGGACAGGGAATGAAAAACTGTTTTTT
CASSPTGTGNEKLFF
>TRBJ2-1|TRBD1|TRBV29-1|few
TGCAGCGCCCCGGGACAGTACAATGAGCAGTTCTTC
CSAPGQYNEQFF
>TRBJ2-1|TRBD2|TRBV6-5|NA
TGTGCCAGCAGTTACATTACGACTAGCGCTAACAATGAGCAGTTCTTC
CASSYITTSANNEQFF
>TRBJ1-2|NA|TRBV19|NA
TGTGCCAGTAGTATAGCAGCGAAGATCTATGGCTACACCTTC
CASSIAAKIYGYTF
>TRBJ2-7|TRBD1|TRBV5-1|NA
TGCGCCAGCAGCCTGGGGACAGTAACCTACGAGCAGTACTTC
CASSLGTVTYEQYF
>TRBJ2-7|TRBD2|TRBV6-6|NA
TGTGCCAGCAGTCACAGAACTAGCGGGGTCTACGAGCAGTACTTC
CASSHRTSGVYEQYF
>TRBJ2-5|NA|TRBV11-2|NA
TGTGCCAGCAGCCGGGTAGAGACCCAGTACTTC
CASSRVETQYF
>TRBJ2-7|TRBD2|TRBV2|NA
TGTGCCAGCAGAGATATCAGCGGGGTGAAGACTTTC
CASRDISGVKTF
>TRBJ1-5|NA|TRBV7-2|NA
TGTGCCAGCAGCTTTTCCAATCAGCCCCAGCATTTT
CASSFSNQPQHF
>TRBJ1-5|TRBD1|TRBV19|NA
TGTGCCAGTAGTGACAGGGCTCAGCCCCAGCATTTT
CASSDRAQPQHF
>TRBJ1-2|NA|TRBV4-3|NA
TGCGCCAGCAGCCGACGGGTTGACAGTGCTAACTATGGCTACACCTTC
CASSRRVDSANYGYTF
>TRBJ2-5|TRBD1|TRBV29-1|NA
TGCAGCGCGGCCTACAGGGGGGTCATCGGTACCCAGTACTTC
CSAAYRGVIGTQYF
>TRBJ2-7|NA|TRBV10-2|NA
TGCGCCAGCAGTGAGGCTAAACAGGGCGTCTACGAGCAGTACTTC
CASSEAKQGVYEQYF
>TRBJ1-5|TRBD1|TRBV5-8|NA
TGTGCCAGCAGCCAGGGACAGACCTATAGCAATCAGCCCCAGCATTTT
CASSQGQTYSNQPQHF
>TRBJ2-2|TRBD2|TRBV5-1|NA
TGCGCCAGCAGCTTGGATGGTCGGACTAGCGGGAGAGGGGACACCGGGGAGCTGTTTTTT
CASSLDGRTSGRGDTGELFF
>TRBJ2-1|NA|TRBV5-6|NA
TGTGCCAGCAGCTTGGGCCGCAGAACCTACAATGAGCAGTTCTTC
CASSLGRRTYNEQFF
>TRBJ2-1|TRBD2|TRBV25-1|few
TGTGCCAGCCTTAGAACCGGGACTAGCGGGAGTCGTGAGCAGTTCTTC
CASLRTGTSGSREQFF
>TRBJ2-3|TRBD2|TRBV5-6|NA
TGTGCCAGCAGCCCCCCTAGCGGGAGGTACACAGATACGCAGTATTTT
CASSPPSGRYTDTQYF
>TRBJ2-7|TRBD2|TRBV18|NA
TGTGCCAGCTCACCCAGAGCGGGAGATGACGAGCAGTACTTC
CASSPRAGDDEQYF